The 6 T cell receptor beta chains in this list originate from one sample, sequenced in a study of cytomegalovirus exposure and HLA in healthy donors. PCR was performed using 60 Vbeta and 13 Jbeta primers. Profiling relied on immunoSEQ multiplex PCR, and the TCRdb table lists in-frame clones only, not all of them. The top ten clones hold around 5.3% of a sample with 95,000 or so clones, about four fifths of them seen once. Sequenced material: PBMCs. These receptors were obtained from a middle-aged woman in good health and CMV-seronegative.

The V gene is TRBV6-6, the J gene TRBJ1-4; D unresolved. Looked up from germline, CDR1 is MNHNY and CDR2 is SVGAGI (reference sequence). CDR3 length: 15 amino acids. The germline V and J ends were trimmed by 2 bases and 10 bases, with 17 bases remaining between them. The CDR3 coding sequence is TGTGCCAGCAGTTACGGGCAGCCCCGGTTTGGAAAACTGTTTTTT. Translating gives CASSYGQPRFGKLFF.

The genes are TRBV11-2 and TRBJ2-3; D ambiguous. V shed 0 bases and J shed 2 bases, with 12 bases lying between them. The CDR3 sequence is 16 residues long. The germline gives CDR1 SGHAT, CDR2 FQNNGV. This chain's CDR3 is CASSLDVRHHTDTQYF. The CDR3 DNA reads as TGTGCCAGCAGCTTAGATGTCAGGCACCACACAGATACGCAGTATTTT.

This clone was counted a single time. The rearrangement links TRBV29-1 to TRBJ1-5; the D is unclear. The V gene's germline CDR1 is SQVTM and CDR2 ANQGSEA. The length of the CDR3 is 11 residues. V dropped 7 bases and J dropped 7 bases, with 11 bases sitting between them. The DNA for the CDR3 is TGCAGCGCCGGAGAGGGACAGCCCCAGCATTTT. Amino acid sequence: CSAGEGQPQHF.

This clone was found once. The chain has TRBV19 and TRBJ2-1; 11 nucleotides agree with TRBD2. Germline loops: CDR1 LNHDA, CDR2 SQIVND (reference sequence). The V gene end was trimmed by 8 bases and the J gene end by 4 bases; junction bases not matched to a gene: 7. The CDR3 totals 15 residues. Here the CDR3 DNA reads TGTGCCAGTGGAAATAGCGGGGGGGTTTACAATGAGCAGTTCTTC. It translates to CASGNSGGVYNEQFF.

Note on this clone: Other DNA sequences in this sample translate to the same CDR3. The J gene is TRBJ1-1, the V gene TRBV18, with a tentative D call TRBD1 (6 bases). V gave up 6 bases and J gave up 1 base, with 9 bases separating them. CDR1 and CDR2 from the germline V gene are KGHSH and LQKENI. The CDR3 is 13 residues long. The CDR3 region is CASSQQGNTEAFF. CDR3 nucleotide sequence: TGTGCCAGCTCGCAACAGGGGAACACTGAAGCTTTCTTT.

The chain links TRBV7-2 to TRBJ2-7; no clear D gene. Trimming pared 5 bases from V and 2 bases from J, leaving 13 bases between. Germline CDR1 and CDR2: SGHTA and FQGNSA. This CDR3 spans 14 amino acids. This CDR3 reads CASSHPGGTYEQYF. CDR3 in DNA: TGTGCCAGCAGCCATCCCGGCGGAACCTACGAGCAGTACTTC.